Listed here is a single T cell receptor (beta chain). The sample is drawn from a study of control samples from healthy donors and cancer patients. V lost 0 bases and J lost 1, with 10 bases in between. The CDR3 contains 17 residues. Germline V gives CDR1 MGHRA, CDR2 YSYEKL. The method was immunoSEQ multiplex PCR; TCRdb's version includes in-frame clones alone and lacks a portion of them. The sample carries about 160,000 clones, 96% recorded once. Sequenced material: blood. The J gene is TRBJ2-6, the V gene TRBV4-1, with unresolved D. This TCR derives from a woman aged 30 to 39 in good health. CDR3 in amino acids: CASSQEIRSSGANVLTF. The CDR3 nucleotides read TGCGCCAGCAGCCAAGAGATTAGGAGTTCTGGGGCCAACGTCCTGACTTTC.